This T cell receptor beta chain was documented in a study of CD8 T cells in Susac syndrome. Study summary: Patients with Susac syndrome were therapy-naive, taking corticosteroids, with some also receiving intravenous immunoglobulin, or taking intravenous immunoglobulin alone at the time their blood was drawn. Study outcomes and limitations: A relatively small number of individuals underwent TCR sequencing and HLA analysis.

Germline lookup yields CDR1 MDHEN and CDR2 SYDVKM. Trimming took off 7 bases at V and 6 bases at J, with 14 bases between the two ends. The CDR3 has 13 amino acids. Regarding this clonotype: The antigen remains undetermined.

Random hexamers primed reverse transcription of about 0.45 to 1 ug RNA. By means of immunoSEQ multiplex PCR, TCR beta CDR3 spanning 54 Vbeta and 13 Jbeta underwent amplification. From the immunoSEQ multiplex PCR reads, TCRdb called clonotypes with MiXCR, one entry per CDR3 protein. Here the sample spans roughly 250,000 distinct CDR3 sequences, 96% being singletons. This chain joins TRBV28 and TRBJ2-3; no firm D call. Material for sequencing was CD4+ T cells from PBMCs. The source is a human donor with Susac syndrome. The CDR3 DNA is TGTGCCAGCACCGAACCCCTAGGGGATACGCAGTATTTT. This gives the protein CASTEPLGDTQYF.